The TCR beta chain described here comes from a study of cytomegalovirus exposure and HLA in healthy donors (dated by TCRdb to 2016 to 2017). Broadly, across the study: An earlier analysis of roughly 570 of the donors reported 276 Gb of sequence data and 95 million to 120 million unique TCR beta sequences obtained from roughly 180 million T cells. Roughly 310 gigabases of sequencing data and approximately 85 million unique TCR sequences were included in an early release covering about 620 HLA-typed donors. Of the approximately 370 genotyped donors, 81% were placed in the genetic ancestry cluster associated with self-reported Caucasian donors. The study aimed to test whether signatures of past pathogen exposure could be identified by cataloging public T cell receptors. Using immunosequencing, the study profiled T cell repertoires from about 620 subjects and related those repertoires to cytomegalovirus serostatus. Besides the first cohort of roughly 700 subjects, a separate validation cohort made up of roughly 120 different subjects was used. To predict cytomegalovirus infection status, the study combined high-throughput TCR immunosequencing, statistical association of individual TCRs with disease status, and machine learning. In a later analysis, previously published TCR beta repertoires from more than 500 donors were re-analyzed and high-resolution HLA genotyping was added so that TCR occurrence patterns could be studied. Rather than using new phenotypic data, the later analysis identified candidate immune exposures from TCR beta sequences and from how often those sequences occurred across donors. An earlier analysis of 500 to 750 of the donors applied high-throughput TCR beta sequencing to assess whether each TCR beta V gene segment acted as functional or pseudogenic. Donor age, sex, ethnicity and CMV serostatus were compiled alongside the repertoire data. Genome-wide SNP genotypes for about 65% of the 666 donors were used in a later genetic analysis, which treated that subset as a discovery cohort. All discovery cohort repertoires had been generated on a single sequencing platform. HLA typing covered class I and class II loci at four-digit resolution. The number of donors typed differed by locus, with roughly 620-630 for A, B, C, DRB1 and DQB1, roughly 520 for DQA1, nearly 610 for DPA1, and over 400 for DPB1. Roughly 5 DR-DQ haplotypes were handled as single units for association and clustering because linkage in the cohort was strong. Among 300 to 500 genotyped donors of the cohort, an average of approximately 200,000 unique TCR beta nucleotide sequences was sequenced per donor, of which approximately 18% were non-productive.

Broad study findings and their caveats: HLA typing was unavailable for some donors at each locus, so association tests used only the typed subset. In an earlier analysis of a few hundred of the donors, most TCR beta V segments were observed in productive rearrangements about 87% or about 30% of the time, broadly matching IMGT annotations. In a later analysis, TCR association rates were found to vary across HLA loci, with the most associated TCRs seen for DRB1 alleles and the fewest for HLA-C alleles. The authors suggested that the approach could potentially be generalized to other disease states and immunological phenotypes. When HLA alleles, especially DR and DQ, strongly co-occurred, TCR associations were difficult to assign to individual alleles. A later genetic analysis associated a missense DCLRE1C variant with V-gene and J-gene trimming of TCR beta chains, and an independent cohort replicated the association. CMV serostatus was the only immune exposure information available for the cohort. Three of the identified cytomegalovirus-associated TCR beta chains were confirmed in vitro to be specific for cytomegalovirus antigens. Cytomegalovirus status was reported to be diagnosed by the classifier with high specificity and sensitivity in both the original and validation cohorts. In a later analysis, most CMV-associated TCR beta chains were found to appear HLA-restricted, with HLA associations seemingly driven largely by CMV exposure. A further reported finding was that TCR beta sequences accurately predicted the HLA-A and HLA-B alleles for most subjects in the first cohort. The study gave a list of more than 150 TCR beta chains associated with cytomegalovirus. A cluster of highly shared sequence variants was judged likely to be a technical artifact of the sequencing pipeline. Most TCR sequences were seen in very few donors, while some public TCRs were found in many individuals. A later genetic analysis reported fewer N-insertions in productive TCRs among donors in an Asian-associated ancestry cluster than the roughly 700-donor mean. Because the 87-base-pair reads could not distinguish some IMGT-functional V segments, including TRBV6-2 and TRBV6-3, those segments were excluded. Specific HLA alleles were associated with 15,000 to 20,000 TCR beta sequences at a false discovery rate of 0.05 in a later analysis. A later analysis found that HLA-associated TCR beta chains were more clonally expanded and had lower generation probabilities than equally common non-associated chains. The cohort was sequenced for TCR beta chains only, and without alpha or paired-chain data the features that could be detected were limited. Several of the top co-occurrence clusters appeared to be linked to parvovirus B19, influenza, CMV and Epstein-Barr virus, according to a later analysis. Because counts were too low, about 15 rarely observed V segments, including chromosome 9 orphons, were left out of the earlier analysis of some 600 of the donors. Linkage disequilibrium might explain the correlated functional status among segregating V segments, but an unknown experimental factor could not be ruled out. Roughly uniform sequencing depth across donors was assumed in presence/absence analyses, although this assumption may not hold.

As concerns this clone: The antigen it recognizes is unknown. The sample holds no much larger clone one base away, and base qualities are not on file.

The cohort was made up of 666 healthy bone marrow donors. At the time of sampling, all cohort members were nominally healthy, though unrecorded immune exposures were likely present. The donor tested CMV seropositive, placing the donor among the approximately 310 seropositive members of the cohort. Each donor provided a peripheral blood sample, and peripheral blood mononuclear cells were used for TCR beta sequencing. Genomic DNA extraction from the blood cell samples was performed with the Qiagen DNeasy Blood Extraction Kit. Library method: the immunoSEQ multiplex PCR assay. A mixture of 60 forward primers for TCR Vbeta segments and 13 reverse primers for TCR Jbeta segments was used in the multiplex PCR. Amplification of the CDR3 region of rearranged TCR beta genes was performed with a multiplex PCR assay on genomic DNA. Amplified TCR beta libraries were sequenced as 87-base-pair reads on the Illumina HiSeq System. The study's processing was this. Across the 670 or so repertoires, a later analysis counted 60 million to 90 million unique TCR beta chains, 8.5 million to 12 million of which were shared by at least two donors. Raw reads were error-corrected and collapsed into unique sequences with a nearest-neighbor algorithm that merged closely related sequences to remove PCR and sequencing errors. To assign V, D and J gene segments, CDR3 sequences were aligned to IMGT reference sequences. Each retained sequence needed at least a six-nucleotide match to both a V gene segment and a J gene segment. A rearrangement counted as productive if the CDR3 had no stop codons and remained in frame with V and J, and every other rearrangement counted as non-productive. CDR3 was defined according to IMGT convention as the region running from the second conserved V-encoded cysteine to the conserved J-encoded phenylalanine. Sequences without an unambiguous match to a single V gene segment were excluded from the earlier analysis of almost 600 of the donors. An earlier analysis of 550 to 650 of the donors classified V segments as functional when productive rearrangements were above 56.7% and as segregating when the standard deviation between donors was above 5%. A statistical classification framework was developed to diagnose cytomegalovirus status using the catalog of TCR beta chain sequences. In a later analysis, TCR nucleotide sequences were compared against IMGT/GENE-DB human TR gene sequences so that V and J genes could be assigned. The TCRdist pipeline was used in a later analysis to assign CDR3 sequences and most-parsimonious VDJ recombination scenarios. In a later analysis, each TCR beta chain was defined by its CDR3 amino acid sequence together with its V-gene family, and reads without a unique V-gene family were excluded. To address suspected cross-contamination and a sequencing artifact, a later analysis removed 550 to 750 highly shared, low-generation-probability nucleotide sequences. In a later analysis, a clonal expansion index for each public chain was calculated from normalized within-repertoire ranks of inferred template counts. In a later analysis, generation probabilities were computed with a VDJ recombination model fitted to out-of-frame rearrangements, and the resulting probabilities were checked against IGoR. In a later analysis, TCR-TCR, TCR-HLA and TCR-CMV co-occurrence was scored with hypergeometric tests, and a repertoire-size bias correction was applied to TCR pairs. A later analysis estimated false discovery rates by permuting HLA or CMV assignments 20 times. In a later analysis, co-occurring TCRs were grouped using DBSCAN, and TCRdist sequence similarity was added for clustering within HLA-allele-positive subsets. For co-occurrence clustering, repertoires with fewer than 30,000 or more than 120,000 public chains were excluded, along with a handful of repertoires with anomalous nucleotide sharing. The table comes from immuneACCESS by way of TCRdb, which keeps in-frame sequences with V and J called. Part of the clones is missing from these tables; in studies checked, under half for an unresolved V gene and the rest for unknown reasons. V and J calls and clone size are those listed in that table; D and trimming were worked out from the DNA. The sample yields about 120,000 clones; over 75% were counted once. The ten largest clonotypes hold under 5% of the sample.

According to the germline V gene, CDR1 reads SGHVS and CDR2 reads FNYEAQ. From cysteine to phenylalanine, the CDR3 is 16 amino acids long. Only CDR3 DNA is held: 48 bases, read in frame from base 1. Between the V and J ends, shortened by 6 bases and 2 bases respectively, the junction contains 20 bases. This TCR was recovered from a man between 18 and 35 years old in good health and CMV-seropositive. The sequence joins TRBV7-6 to TRBJ2-7; the D segment could be TRBD2, given 7 matching bases. Sequenced sample: PBMCs. CDR3 loop: CASSKGGGGPTYEQYF. The DNA sequence reads TGTGCCAGCAGTAAAGGGGGGGGAGGGCCTACCTACGAGCAGTACTTC.